These T cell receptor beta chains were read from a single sample in a study of shared T cell receptors in the human thymus. Profiling relied on immunoSEQ multiplex PCR, and the TCRdb table lists in-frame clones only, not all of them. The sample contains about 660,000 clones, more than 75% of which appear only once. The same data also contributed to another study, on human thymus T cells.

The source material was thymocytes. The source is a boy younger than two with a congenital heart defect. The conserved cysteine and the conserved F or W are not part of the CDR3 here. D genes are given only for firm matches.

J	V	D	CDR3
TRBJ2-7	TRBV5-6	-	ASSLRGYEQY
TRBJ2-7	TRBV27	-	ASSPSTVTYEQY
TRBJ2-3	TRBV11-2	TRBD1	ASSSTDRVRLDTQY
TRBJ2-7	TRBV4-3	-	ASSQDRGGPHEQY
TRBJ1-4	TRBV12-5	TRBD1	ASGLGLRDRAPEKLF
TRBJ2-4	TRBV28	-	ASSDNRVGKNIQY
TRBJ2-3	TRBV4-3	TRBD2	ASSQDKGLADFIETDTQY
TRBJ1-2	TRBV11-2	TRBD1	ASSAPRTGGSYGYT
TRBJ1-2	TRBV7-2	-	ASSLGRVDYGYT
TRBJ2-3	TRBV4-3	-	ASSRGAGSGSDTQY
TRBJ2-1	TRBV30	-	AWALAGLFSYNEQF
TRBJ2-3	TRBV28	TRBD2	ASTPRTSRIVDTQY
TRBJ2-3	TRBV4-3	TRBD2	ASSQVKTSGSNPRTDTQY
TRBJ2-7	TRBV4-2	-	ASSHTPTREY
-	TRBV4-3	TRBD2	ASSQGVAGGPHEQY
TRBJ2-1	TRBV27	TRBD2	ASSFGTSGERFNEQF
TRBJ2-7	TRBV27	TRBD1	ASSLGAGRDRGGQY
TRBJ1-1	TRBV29-1	-	SVVGQGRLNTEAF
TRBJ2-3	TRBV30	TRBD1	AWVQGDADTQY
TRBJ2-7	TRBV4-3	-	ASSQEGTRSYEQY
-	TRBV2	-	ASSGPVQAEQY
TRBJ2-1	TRBV29-1	TRBD2	SGTGTSVRVANNEQF
TRBJ1-4	TRBV19	-	ASSPRLAGNNEKLF
TRBJ2-6	TRBV2	-	ASSGEKGSGANVLT
TRBJ2-7	TRBV11-3	TRBD1	ASSPGQGSSYEQY
TRBJ2-7	TRBV5-1	TRBD2	ASMSGSGEQY
TRBJ2-5	TRBV12-5	TRBD2	ASGLETLAAQETQY
TRBJ2-5	TRBV7-9	TRBD2	ASSLDTAGVNPQETQY
TRBJ2-3	TRBV4-1	-	ASSQSAPTDTQY
TRBJ2-5	TRBV7-2	TRBD2	ASSSRLAENQETQY
TRBJ2-7	TRBV18	TRBD2	ASSPKEREVYEQY
TRBJ1-3	TRBV28	-	ASSATDSHSGNTIY
TRBJ2-2	TRBV7-2	-	ASSLALGTSRELF
TRBJ1-3	TRBV9	TRBD1	ASSASRDRVAGNTIY
TRBJ2-7	TRBV4-1	TRBD2	ASSQGVLAAYEQY
TRBJ2-5	TRBV11-2	-	ASSFLAKKETQY
TRBJ2-7	TRBV4-3	TRBD1	ASSQGDRGPDYEQY
TRBJ2-7	TRBV7-2	-	ASSPLRLRPEQY
TRBJ2-5	TRBV4-2	TRBD2	ASSQDKAGGEETQY
TRBJ2-1	TRBV7-6	TRBD2	ASSLGGKRLADNEQF
TRBJ1-2	TRBV5-3	-	ARSDSPGLPNYGYT
TRBJ1-3	TRBV5-4	-	ASSLGGTGSREGNTIY
TRBJ2-1	TRBV4-3	-	ASSQDGPNPPYNEQF
TRBJ2-7	TRBV27	TRBD2	ASSSRTRNEQY
TRBJ2-7	TRBV5-1	TRBD2	ASSLFRGEASYEQY
TRBJ1-4	TRBV4-3	TRBD1	ASSQDLGQGANEKLF
TRBJ2-7	TRBV27	TRBD2	ASSLSIAGGHGWSEQY
TRBJ2-5	TRBV6-4	-	ASSDSSGETQY
TRBJ1-2	TRBV27	TRBD1	ASRDRGSNYGYT
TRBJ1-2	TRBV9	-	ASSVAGDVLWSYT
TRBJ1-2	TRBV5-6	-	ASSAFGAQASSGYT
TRBJ2-1	TRBV7-8	TRBD1	ASSLARGLEQF